The rows below give T cell receptor beta chains drawn from one sample of a study of T cell responses to AZD1222 COVID-19 vaccine. Using immunoSEQ multiplex PCR, the repertoire was profiled, and TCRdb retains in-frame clones only, with some absent. The sample lists roughly 99,000 clones; roughly nine tenths were seen once. Sequenced here: peripheral blood, sampled on day 0 of AZD1222 vaccination. The receptor source for this set is an adult in good health. The CDR3 runs from the conserved cysteine through the conserved F or W. D genes are given only for firm matches. Clone size is shown for a subset of rows, as once, few, many or a class of expanded clone.

>TRBD2|TRBJ2-5|TRBV27|NA
TGTGCCAGCAGTTTATCTAGCGGGAGAATGACAGAGACCCAGTACTTC
CASSLSSGRMTETQYF
>NA|TRBJ1-5|TRBV7-2|few
TGTGCCAGCAGCCTAAGGACAGATCAGCCCCAGCATTTT
CASSLRTDQPQHF
>NA|TRBJ1-5|TRBV20-1|NA
TGCAGTGCTAGTCGAGGAGTACATCAGCCCCAGCATTTT
CSASRGVHQPQHF
>NA|TRBJ1-1|TRBV11-1|NA
TGTGCCAGCAGCCCGACCCTGAACACTGAAGCTTTCTTT
CASSPTLNTEAFF
>TRBD2|TRBJ2-5|TRBV19|NA
TGTGCCAGTAGTCTGACTAGCGCCCAAGAGACCCAGTACTTC
CASSLTSAQETQYF
>TRBD1|TRBJ1-2|TRBV6-5|NA
TGTGCCAGCAGACTCGGACAGGGCGGGGGCTACACCTTC
CASRLGQGGGYTF
>NA|TRBJ2-1|TRBV5-4|NA
TGTGCCAGCAGCCCGACAGGATACAATGAGCAGTTCTTC
CASSPTGYNEQFF
>NA|TRBJ2-6|TRBV11-1|NA
TGTGCCAGCAGCTCGGGGGACACTGGGGCCAACGTCCTGACTTTC
CASSSGDTGANVLTF
>TRBD1|TRBJ2-7|TRBV27|once
TGTGCCAGCAGTATCACGGGGACAGGGAATGAGCAGTACTTC
CASSITGTGNEQYF
>TRBD1|TRBJ1-2|TRBV27|NA
TGTGCCAGTCGACAGGGAAATGGAGGCTACACCTTC
CASRQGNGGYTF
>NA|TRBJ1-6|TRBV5-6|NA
TGTGCCAGCAGCCGCACAGGGAATTATAATTCACCCCTCCACTTT
CASSRTGNYNSPLHF
>NA|TRBJ1-2|TRBV7-9|NA
TGTGCCAGCAGCTTAGCGCAGGAGGGGATTGCTGGCTACACCTTC
CASSLAQEGIAGYTF
>NA|TRBJ2-1|TRBV7-2|NA
TGTGCCAGCAGCGTTTTCAGCGGGGAGCAGTTCTTC
CASSVFSGEQFF
>NA|TRBJ2-1|TRBV12-3/TRBV12-4|NA
TGTGCCAGCAGTTCAGCTGTTGGGCAGTTCTTC
CASSSAVGQFF
>TRBD1|TRBJ1-3|TRBV7-8|once
TGTGCCAGCAGCTTAGCGGACAGGGGGCTAAGAAACACCATATATTTT
CASSLADRGLRNTIYF
>TRBD2|TRBJ2-1|TRBV30|few
TGTGCCTTGACAGCCTCTAGCGGGAGTAAAAATGAGCAGTTCTTC
CALTASSGSKNEQFF
>NA|TRBJ2-7|TRBV11-2|NA
TGTGCCAGCAGCTTAGGGGCAGGGACCTACGAGCAGTACTTC
CASSLGAGTYEQYF
>NA|TRBJ1-1|TRBV6-1|NA
TGTGCCAGCAGTGAAGCACAGATGTACACTGAAGCTTTCTTT
CASSEAQMYTEAFF
>TRBD1|TRBJ1-4|TRBV19|NA
TGTGCCAGTAGCCGCACCGGGACAGGGGTAATTAATGAAAAACTGTTTTTT
CASSRTGTGVINEKLFF
>NA|TRBJ1-6|TRBV6-1|NA
TGTGCCAGCAGTGAAGGGTACTCCCGGTATAATTCACCCCTCCACTTT
CASSEGYSRYNSPLHF
>NA|TRBJ1-1|TRBV5-1|NA
TGCGCCAGCAGTCACGGGGGGAGGTTCACTGAAGCTTTCTTT
CASSHGGRFTEAFF
>NA|TRBJ2-1|TRBV27|NA
TGTGCCAGCAGTCCCCTCGGAAGTAGGCGAAGCTCCTACAATGAGCAGTTCTTC
CASSPLGSRRSSYNEQFF
>TRBD1|TRBJ1-2|TRBV6-5|NA
TGTGCCAGCGTGGCAGGACAGGGCAACTATGGCTACACCTTC
CASVAGQGNYGYTF
>NA|TRBJ1-2|TRBV2|NA
TGTGCCAGCAGTGAGTCAGCGCGTGGCTACACCTTC
CASSESARGYTF
>NA|TRBJ2-3|TRBV11-1|NA
TGTGCCAGCAGCTTACGCCGGTCTAGCACAGATACGCAGTATTTT
CASSLRRSSTDTQYF
>NA|TRBJ1-2|TRBV19|NA
TGTGCCAGTAGTATAGTAACAGGGAACTATGGCTACACCTTC
CASSIVTGNYGYTF
>NA|TRBJ1-2|TRBV5-5|NA
TGTGCCAGCAGCCTTGGGGACGGCTATGGCTACACCTTC
CASSLGDGYGYTF
>NA|TRBJ1-3|TRBV30|NA
TGTGCCTGGAGTGTAGGGGGGGGCGATGGAAACACCATATATTTT
CAWSVGGGDGNTIYF
>NA|TRBJ1-2|TRBV24-1|NA
TGTGCCACCAGTGATTTGCGTGGCTACACCTTC
CATSDLRGYTF
>TRBD2|TRBJ2-5|TRBV7-3|NA
TGTGCCAGCAGCTTAAGCGGGGGGGAGACCCAGTACTTC
CASSLSGGETQYF
>NA|TRBJ1-6|TRBV30|NA
TGTGCCTGGAGTTCAGGGAGCTCCTATAATTCACCCCTCCACTTT
CAWSSGSSYNSPLHF
>TRBD2|TRBJ2-2|TRBV7-2|NA
TGTGCGAGCGGGGGCCGGGGGGCAACCACCGGGGAGCTGTTTTTT
CASGGRGATTGELFF
>TRBD1|TRBJ1-5|TRBV6-2/TRBV6-3|NA
TGTGCCAGCAGTCAACAGGGGTCTAGCAATCAGCCCCAGCATTTT
CASSQQGSSNQPQHF
>TRBD1|TRBJ2-7|TRBV7-9|NA
TGTGCCAGCAGCTCGGGACAGGCCTCCTACGAGCAGTACTTC
CASSSGQASYEQYF
>NA|TRBJ2-5|TRBV15|NA
TGTGCCACCAGCAGAGATTCCCCGGGGATAGGGCAAGAGACCCAGTACTTC
CATSRDSPGIGQETQYF
>NA|TRBJ1-2|TRBV18|NA
TGTGCCAGCTCACCCGGGGCCGGAAGCGATGGCTACACCTTC
CASSPGAGSDGYTF
>NA|TRBJ1-2|TRBV11-2|NA
TGTGCCAGCAGAGAGTCGGGGGGCAACTATGGCTACACCTTC
CASRESGGNYGYTF
>NA|TRBJ1-1|TRBV25-1|NA
TGTGCCAGCAGTACGACAGGGAACACTGAAGCTTTCTTT
CASSTTGNTEAFF
>NA|TRBJ2-1|TRBV9|NA
TGTGCCAGCAGCGTATTACTAGACAATGAGCAGTTCTTC
CASSVLLDNEQFF
>NA|TRBJ1-6|TRBV9|NA
TGTGCCAGCAGCGGGGGCCGGATTGGAAGTTCACCCCTCCACTTT
CASSGGRIGSSPLHF
>NA|TRBJ2-5|TRBV30|NA
TGTGCCTGGAACGGGGCTAACCAAGAGACCCAGTACTTC
CAWNGANQETQYF
>TRBD2|TRBJ2-7|TRBV4-3|NA
TGCGCCAGCAGCCAAGTGACTAGCGGGGAGCAGTACTTC
CASSQVTSGEQYF
>NA|TRBJ2-7|TRBV5-4|NA
TGTGCCAGCAGCTTGGAGCGCTCGAACTCCTACGAGCAGTACTTC
CASSLERSNSYEQYF
>NA|TRBJ1-2|TRBV12-3/TRBV12-4|NA
TGTGCCAGCAGTTTGGCTAACTATGGCTACACCTTC
CASSLANYGYTF
>TRBD2|TRBJ2-1|TRBV11-3|NA
TGTGCCAGCAGCAGCGGGGGACTCAATGAGCAGTTCTTC
CASSSGGLNEQFF
>TRBD1|TRBJ1-1|TRBV29-1|NA
TGCAGCGTTGGATTACCTTACAGGGGGCCGGGGGAAGCTTTCTTT
CSVGLPYRGPGEAFF
>NA|TRBJ1-6|TRBV30|NA
TGTGCCTGGACCATGGGGTTGGGTAATTCACCCCTCCACTTT
CAWTMGLGNSPLHF
>NA|TRBJ1-2|TRBV27|NA
TGTGCCAGCAGTTCGGGTCACTATGGCTACACCTTC
CASSSGHYGYTF
>NA|TRBJ2-1|TRBV28|NA
TGTGCCAGCAGTTTCCCACGACTAGGGCAGTTCTTC
CASSFPRLGQFF
>TRBD1|TRBJ1-1|TRBV4-1|NA
TGCGCCAGCAGCCACAAGAGGGGACAGGTGAACACTGAAGCTTTCTTT
CASSHKRGQVNTEAFF
>NA|TRBJ1-5|TRBV6-5|few
TGTGCCACATCTCCGGGAGGGGCAGGAGGTCAGCCCCAGCATTTT
CATSPGGAGGQPQHF
>NA|TRBJ1-5|TRBV7-2|NA
TGTGCCAGCAGCTTAGAGGTTGGCAGATCAAATCAGCCCCAGCATTTT
CASSLEVGRSNQPQHF
>NA|TRBJ1-3|TRBV19|NA
TGTGCCAGTAGCGGGGGGACTGGAAACACCATATATTTT
CASSGGTGNTIYF
>NA|TRBJ1-4|TRBV5-3|NA
TGTGCCAGAAGGGGCCGTGATTCCTATGAAAAACTGTTTTTT
CARRGRDSYEKLFF
>NA|TRBJ1-5|TRBV7-2|NA
TGTGCCAGCAGCTTAACCGGGGGGGGTAGGGGCAATCAGCCCCAGCATTTT
CASSLTGGGRGNQPQHF
>NA|TRBJ2-3|TRBV3-1/TRBV3-2|NA
TGTGCCAGCAGCCAAGGTGGGATTAGCACAGATACGCAGTATTTT
CASSQGGISTDTQYF